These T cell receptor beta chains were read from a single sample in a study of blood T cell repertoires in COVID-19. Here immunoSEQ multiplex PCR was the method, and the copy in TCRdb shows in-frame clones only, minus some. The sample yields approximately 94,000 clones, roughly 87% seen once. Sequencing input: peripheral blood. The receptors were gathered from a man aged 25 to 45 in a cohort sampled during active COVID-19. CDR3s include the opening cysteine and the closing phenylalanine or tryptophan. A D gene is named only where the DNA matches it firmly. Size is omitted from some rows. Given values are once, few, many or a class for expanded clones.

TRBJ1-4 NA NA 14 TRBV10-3 TGTGCCATCAGTGTATCAGATCAGAATGAAAAACTGTTTTTT CAISVSDQNEKLFF
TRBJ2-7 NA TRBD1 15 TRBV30 TGTGCCTGGAGAATGGATTATCAGGGGGCGGGGGAGCAGTACTTC CAWRMDYQGAGEQYF
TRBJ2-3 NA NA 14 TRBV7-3 TGTGCCAGCAGTCCGGGACTCAACACAGATACGCAGTATTTT CASSPGLNTDTQYF
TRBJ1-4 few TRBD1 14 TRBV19 TGTGCCAGTAGCCTCGGACAGGATGGGGAAAAACTGTTTTTT CASSLGQDGEKLFF
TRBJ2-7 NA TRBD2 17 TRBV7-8 TGTGCCAGCAGCTTAGCGGAGGGACTAGCGGGGGCTCACGAGCAGTACTTC CASSLAEGLAGAHEQYF
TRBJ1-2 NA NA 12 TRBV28 TGTGCCAGCAGTCCCCTCGGACTTGGCTACACCTTC CASSPLGLGYTF
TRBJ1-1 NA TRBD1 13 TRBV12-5 TGTGCTAGTGGTTTGGGACAGGGGACGAAAGCTTTCTTT CASGLGQGTKAFF
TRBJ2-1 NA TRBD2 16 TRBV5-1 TGCGCCAGCAGCTTGGGGTTTAGCGGGGGGAACAATGAGCAGTTCTTC CASSLGFSGGNNEQFF
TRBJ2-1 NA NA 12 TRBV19 TGTGCCAGTAGTATCCTAGACAATGAGCAGTTCTTC CASSILDNEQFF
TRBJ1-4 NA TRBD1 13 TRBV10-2 TGCGCCAGTTCGCCGACAGGGAATGAAAAACTGTTTTTT CASSPTGNEKLFF
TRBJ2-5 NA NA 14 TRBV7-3 TGTGCCAGCAGCTTAGGGGGGGCGCAAGAGACCCAGTACTTC CASSLGGAQETQYF
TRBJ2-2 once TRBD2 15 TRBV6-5 TGTGCCAGCAGTTACCTCCCGGGGGGACCGGGGGAGCTGTTTTTT CASSYLPGGPGELFF
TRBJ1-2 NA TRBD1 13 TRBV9 TGTGCCAGCAGCGACGGACAGGGAGACGGCTACACCTTC CASSDGQGDGYTF
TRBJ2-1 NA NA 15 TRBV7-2 TGTGCCAGCAGCTTACAGGGTCCTCCTTACAATGAGCAGTTCTTC CASSLQGPPYNEQFF
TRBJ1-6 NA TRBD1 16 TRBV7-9 TGTGCCAGCAGCCAAACAGGGGAGGTTGGGAATTCACCCCTCCACTTT CASSQTGEVGNSPLHF
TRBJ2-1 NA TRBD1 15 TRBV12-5 TGTGCTAGTGGTTATGGACAGGGAACCTACAATGAGCAGTTCTTC CASGYGQGTYNEQFF
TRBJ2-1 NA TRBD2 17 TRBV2 TGTGCCAGCGAAGGTCACGCGGGGGACCTCTCCTACAATGAGCAGTTCTTC CASEGHAGDLSYNEQFF
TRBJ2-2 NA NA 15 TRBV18 TGTGCCAGCTCACCAGTAATATCGAACACCGGGGAGCTGTTTTTT CASSPVISNTGELFF
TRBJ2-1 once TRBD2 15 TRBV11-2 TGTGCCAGCTCCATAGCGGGGGACGCTAGGAATGAGCAGTTCTTC CASSIAGDARNEQFF
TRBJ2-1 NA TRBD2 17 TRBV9 TGTGCCAGCAGCGTAGGACTAGCGGGGGGGCGCTGGAATGAGCAGTTCTTC CASSVGLAGGRWNEQFF